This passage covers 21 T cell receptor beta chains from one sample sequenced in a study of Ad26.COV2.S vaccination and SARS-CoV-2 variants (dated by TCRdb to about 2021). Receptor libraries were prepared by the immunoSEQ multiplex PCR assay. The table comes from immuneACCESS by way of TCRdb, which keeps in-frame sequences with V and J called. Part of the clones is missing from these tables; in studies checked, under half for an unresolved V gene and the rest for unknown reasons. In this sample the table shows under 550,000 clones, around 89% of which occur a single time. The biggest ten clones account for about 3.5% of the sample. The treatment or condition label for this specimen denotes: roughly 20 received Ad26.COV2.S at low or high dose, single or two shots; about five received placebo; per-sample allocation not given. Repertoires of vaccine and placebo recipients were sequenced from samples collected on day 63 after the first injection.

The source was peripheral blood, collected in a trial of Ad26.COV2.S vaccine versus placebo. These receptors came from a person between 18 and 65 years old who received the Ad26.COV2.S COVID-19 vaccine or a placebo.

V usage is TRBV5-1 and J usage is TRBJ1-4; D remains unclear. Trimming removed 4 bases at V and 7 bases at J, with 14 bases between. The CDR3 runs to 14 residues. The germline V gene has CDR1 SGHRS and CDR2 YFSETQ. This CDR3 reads CASSLDVPGEKLFF. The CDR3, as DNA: TGCGCCAGCAGCCTTGACGTACCGGGTGAAAAACTGTTTTTT.

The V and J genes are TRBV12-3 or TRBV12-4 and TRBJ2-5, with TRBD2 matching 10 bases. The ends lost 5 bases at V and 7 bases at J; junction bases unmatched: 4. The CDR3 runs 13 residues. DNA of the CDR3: TGTGCCAGCAGTCTCAGCGGGGGGGGGACCCAGTACTTC. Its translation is CASSLSGGGTQYF.

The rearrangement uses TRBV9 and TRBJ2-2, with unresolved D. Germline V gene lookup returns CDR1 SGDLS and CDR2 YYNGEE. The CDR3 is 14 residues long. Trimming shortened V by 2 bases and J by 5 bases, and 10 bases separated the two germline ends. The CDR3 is CASSVATGTGELFF. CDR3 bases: TGTGCCAGCAGCGTCGCCACCGGGACCGGGGAGCTGTTTTTT.

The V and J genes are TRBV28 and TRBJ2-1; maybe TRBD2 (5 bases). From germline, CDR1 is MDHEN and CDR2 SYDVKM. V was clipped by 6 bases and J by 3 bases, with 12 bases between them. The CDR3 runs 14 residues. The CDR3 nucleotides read TGTGCCAGCAGAGAAGGACTGGACTACAATGAGCAGTTCTTC. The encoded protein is CASREGLDYNEQFF.

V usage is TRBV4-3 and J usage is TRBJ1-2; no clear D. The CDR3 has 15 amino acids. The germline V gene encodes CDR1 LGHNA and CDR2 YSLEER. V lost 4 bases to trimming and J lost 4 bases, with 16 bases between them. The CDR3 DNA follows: TGCGCCAGCAGCCCCAGGACGGCTCGCTTCTATGGCTACACCTTC. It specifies CASSPRTARFYGYTF.

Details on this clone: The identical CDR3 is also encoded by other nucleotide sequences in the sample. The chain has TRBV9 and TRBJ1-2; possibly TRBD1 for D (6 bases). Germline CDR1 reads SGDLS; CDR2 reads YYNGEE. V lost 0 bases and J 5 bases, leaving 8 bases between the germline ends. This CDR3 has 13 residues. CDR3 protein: CASSVGQGYGYTF. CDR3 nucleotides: TGTGCCAGCAGCGTAGGTCAGGGGTATGGCTACACCTTC.

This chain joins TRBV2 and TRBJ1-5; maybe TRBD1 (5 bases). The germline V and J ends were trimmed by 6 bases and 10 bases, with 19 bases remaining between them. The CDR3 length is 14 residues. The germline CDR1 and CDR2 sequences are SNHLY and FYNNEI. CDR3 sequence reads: CASSPVLAQGPQHF. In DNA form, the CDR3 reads TGTGCCAGCAGCCCCGTACTGGCGCAGGGTCCCCAGCATTTT.

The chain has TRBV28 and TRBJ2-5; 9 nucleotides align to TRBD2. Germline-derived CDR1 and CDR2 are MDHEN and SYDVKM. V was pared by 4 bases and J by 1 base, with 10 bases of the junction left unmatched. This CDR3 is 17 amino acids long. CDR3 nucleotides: TGTGCCAGCAGTTCCTGGGGAGCGGGGGGATCCCAAGAGACCCAGTACTTC. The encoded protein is CASSSWGAGGSQETQYF.

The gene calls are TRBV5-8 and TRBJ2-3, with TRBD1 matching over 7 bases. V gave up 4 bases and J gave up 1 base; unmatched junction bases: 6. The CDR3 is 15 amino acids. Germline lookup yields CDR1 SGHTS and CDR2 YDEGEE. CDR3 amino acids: CASSPGQIRTDTQYF. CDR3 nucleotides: TGTGCCAGCAGCCCGGGACAGATCCGCACAGATACGCAGTATTTT.

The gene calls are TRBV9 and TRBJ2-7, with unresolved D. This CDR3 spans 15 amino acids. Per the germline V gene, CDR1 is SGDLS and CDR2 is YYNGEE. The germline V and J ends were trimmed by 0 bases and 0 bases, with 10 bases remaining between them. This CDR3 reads CASSVEAQSSYEQYF. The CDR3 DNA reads TGTGCCAGCAGCGTAGAGGCTCAAAGCTCCTACGAGCAGTACTTC. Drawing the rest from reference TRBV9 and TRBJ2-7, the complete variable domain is DSGVTQTPKHLITATGQRVTLRCSPRSGDLSVYWYQQSLDQGLQFLIQYYNGEERAKGNILERFSAQQFPDLHSELNLSSLELGDSALYFCASSVEAQSSYEQYFGPGTRLTVT.

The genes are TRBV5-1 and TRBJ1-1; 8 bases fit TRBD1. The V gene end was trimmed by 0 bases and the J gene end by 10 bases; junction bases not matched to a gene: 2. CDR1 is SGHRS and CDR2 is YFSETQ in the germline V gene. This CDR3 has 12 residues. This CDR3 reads CASSLGQGAAFF. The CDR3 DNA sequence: TGCGCCAGCAGCTTGGGGCAGGGGGCAGCTTTCTTT.

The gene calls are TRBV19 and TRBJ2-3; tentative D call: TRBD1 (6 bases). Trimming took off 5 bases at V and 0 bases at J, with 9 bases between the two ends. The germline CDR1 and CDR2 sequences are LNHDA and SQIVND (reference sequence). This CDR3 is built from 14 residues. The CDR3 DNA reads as TGTGCCAGTAGTGTACAGGGTAGCACAGATACGCAGTATTTT. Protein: CASSVQGSTDTQYF. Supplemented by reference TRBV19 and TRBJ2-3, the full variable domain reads DGGITQSPKYLFRKEGQNVTLSCEQNLNHDAMYWYRQDPGQGLRLIYYSQIVNDFQKGDIAEGYSVSREKKESFPLTVTSAQKNPTAFYLCASSVQGSTDTQYFGPGTRLTVL.

This chain's CDR3 is CASSPEGPTGSGELFF. The CDR3 region has the DNA TGCGCCAGCAGCCCGGAGGGCCCAACAGGGTCCGGGGAGCTGTTTTTT. The V and J genes are TRBV5-1 and TRBJ2-2; tentatively, D is TRBD1 or TRBD2 (6 bases each). V was pared by 4 bases and J by 6 bases, with 19 bases between. In germline, CDR1 is SGHRS, CDR2 YFSETQ. The CDR3 is 16 amino acids.

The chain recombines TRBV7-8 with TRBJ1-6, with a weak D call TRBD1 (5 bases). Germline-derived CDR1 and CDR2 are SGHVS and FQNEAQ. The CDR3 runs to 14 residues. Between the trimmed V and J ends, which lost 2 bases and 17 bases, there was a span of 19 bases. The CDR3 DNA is TGTGCCAGCAGCTTAAGGTTCCCCAGCGGGACCATCCACTTT. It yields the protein CASSLRFPSGTIHF.

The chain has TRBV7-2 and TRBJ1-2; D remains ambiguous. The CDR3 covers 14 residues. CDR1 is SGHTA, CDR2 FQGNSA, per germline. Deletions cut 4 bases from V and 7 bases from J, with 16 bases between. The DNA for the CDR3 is TGTGCCAGCAGCTCCAGAGTCGCCGTGAGTGGCTACACCTTC. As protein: CASSSRVAVSGYTF.

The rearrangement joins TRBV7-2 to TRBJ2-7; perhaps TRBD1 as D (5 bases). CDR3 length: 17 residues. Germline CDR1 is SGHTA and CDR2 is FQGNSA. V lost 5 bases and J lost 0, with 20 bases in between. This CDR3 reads CASSPRQQERSSYEQYF. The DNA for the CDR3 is TGTGCCAGCAGCCCTAGACAGCAAGAAAGGAGCTCCTACGAGCAGTACTTC. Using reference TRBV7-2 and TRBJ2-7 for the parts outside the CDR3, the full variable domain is GAGVSQSPSNKVTEKGKDVELRCDPISGHTALYWYRQSLGQGLEFLIYFQGNSAPDKSGLPSDRFSAERTGGSVSTLTIQRTQQEDSAVYLCASSPRQQERSSYEQYFGPGTRLTVT.

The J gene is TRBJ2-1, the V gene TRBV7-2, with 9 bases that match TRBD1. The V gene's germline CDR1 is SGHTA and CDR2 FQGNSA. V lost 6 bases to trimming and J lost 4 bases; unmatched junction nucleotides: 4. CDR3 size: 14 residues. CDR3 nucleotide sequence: TGTGCCAGCAGGTGGGACAGGGCGTACAATGAGCAGTTCTTC. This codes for CASRWDRAYNEQFF.

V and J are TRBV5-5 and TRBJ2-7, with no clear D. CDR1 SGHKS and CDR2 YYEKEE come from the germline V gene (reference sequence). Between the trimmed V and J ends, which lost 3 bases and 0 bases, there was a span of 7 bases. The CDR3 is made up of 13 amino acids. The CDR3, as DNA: TGTGCCAGCAGCTACGCCTCCTCCTACGAGCAGTACTTC. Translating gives CASSYASSYEQYF.

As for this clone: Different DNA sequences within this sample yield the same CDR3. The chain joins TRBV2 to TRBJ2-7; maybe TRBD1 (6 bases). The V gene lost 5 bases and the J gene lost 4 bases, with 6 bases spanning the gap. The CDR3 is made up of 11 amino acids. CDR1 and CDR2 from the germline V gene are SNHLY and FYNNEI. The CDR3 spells CASSTGYEQYF. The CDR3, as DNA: TGTGCCAGCAGTACAGGGTACGAGCAGTACTTC.

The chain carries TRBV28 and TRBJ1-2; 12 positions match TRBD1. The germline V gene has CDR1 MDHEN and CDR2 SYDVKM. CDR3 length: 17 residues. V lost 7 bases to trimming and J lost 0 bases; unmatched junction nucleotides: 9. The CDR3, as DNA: TGTGCCAGCACCACGGGGGGACAGGGGGCGGCTAACTATGGCTACACCTTC. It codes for CASTTGGQGAANYGYTF.

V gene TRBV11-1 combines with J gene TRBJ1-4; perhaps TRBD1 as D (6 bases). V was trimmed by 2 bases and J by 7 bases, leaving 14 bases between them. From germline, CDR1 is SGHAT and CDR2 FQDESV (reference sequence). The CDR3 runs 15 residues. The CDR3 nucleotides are TGTGCCAGCAGCTTAATGGGGACATCGTCTGAAAAACTGTTTTTT. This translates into CASSLMGTSSEKLFF.